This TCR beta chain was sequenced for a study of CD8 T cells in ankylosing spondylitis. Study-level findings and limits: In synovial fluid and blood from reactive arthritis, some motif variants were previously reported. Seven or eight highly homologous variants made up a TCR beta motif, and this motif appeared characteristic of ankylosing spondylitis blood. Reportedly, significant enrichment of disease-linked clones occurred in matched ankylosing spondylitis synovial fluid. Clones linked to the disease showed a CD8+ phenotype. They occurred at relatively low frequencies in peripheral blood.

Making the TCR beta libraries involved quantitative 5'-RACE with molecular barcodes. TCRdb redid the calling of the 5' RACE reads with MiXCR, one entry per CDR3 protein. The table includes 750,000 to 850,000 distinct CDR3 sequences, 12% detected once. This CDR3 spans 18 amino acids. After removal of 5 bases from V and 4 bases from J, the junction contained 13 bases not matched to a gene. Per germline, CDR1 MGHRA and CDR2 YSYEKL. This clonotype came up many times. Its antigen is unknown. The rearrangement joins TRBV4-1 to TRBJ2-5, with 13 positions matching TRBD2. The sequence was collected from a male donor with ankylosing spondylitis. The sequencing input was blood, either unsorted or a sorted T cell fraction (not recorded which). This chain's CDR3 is CASSFWGTSGTRRETQYF. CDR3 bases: TGCGCCAGCAGCTTCTGGGGGACTAGCGGGACAAGGCGAGAGACCCAGTACTTC.